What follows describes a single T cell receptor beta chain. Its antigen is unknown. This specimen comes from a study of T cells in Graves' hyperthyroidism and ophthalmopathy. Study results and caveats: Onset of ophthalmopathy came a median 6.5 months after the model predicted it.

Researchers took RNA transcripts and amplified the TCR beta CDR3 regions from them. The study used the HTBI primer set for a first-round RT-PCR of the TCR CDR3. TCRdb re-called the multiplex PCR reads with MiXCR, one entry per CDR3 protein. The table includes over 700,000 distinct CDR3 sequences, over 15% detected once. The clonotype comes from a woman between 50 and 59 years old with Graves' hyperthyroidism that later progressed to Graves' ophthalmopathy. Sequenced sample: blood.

This CDR3 is CASSEAEAIYNSPLHF. The CDR3 DNA reads as TGTGCCAGCAGTGAAGCGGAAGCAATCTATAATTCACCCCTCCACTTT. The chain is built from TRBV6-1 and TRBJ1-6; D unresolved. The CDR3 consists of 16 residues. Looked up from germline, CDR1 is MNHNS and CDR2 is SASEGT. Trimming took 0 bases from V and 3 from J, leaving 9 bases between them.